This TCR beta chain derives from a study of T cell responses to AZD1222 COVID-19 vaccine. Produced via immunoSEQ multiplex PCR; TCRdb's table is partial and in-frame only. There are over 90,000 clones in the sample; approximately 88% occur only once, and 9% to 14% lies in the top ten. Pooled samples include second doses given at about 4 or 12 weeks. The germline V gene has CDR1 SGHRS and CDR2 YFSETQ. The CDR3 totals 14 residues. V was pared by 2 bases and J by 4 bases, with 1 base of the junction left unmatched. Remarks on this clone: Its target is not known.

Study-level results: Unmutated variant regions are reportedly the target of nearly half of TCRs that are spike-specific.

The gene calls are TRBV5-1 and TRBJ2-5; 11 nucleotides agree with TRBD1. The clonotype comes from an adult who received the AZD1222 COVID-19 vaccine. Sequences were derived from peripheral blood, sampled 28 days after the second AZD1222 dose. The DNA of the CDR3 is TGCGCCAGCAGCTTAGGGACAGGGGGAGAGACCCAGTACTTC. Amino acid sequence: CASSLGTGGETQYF.